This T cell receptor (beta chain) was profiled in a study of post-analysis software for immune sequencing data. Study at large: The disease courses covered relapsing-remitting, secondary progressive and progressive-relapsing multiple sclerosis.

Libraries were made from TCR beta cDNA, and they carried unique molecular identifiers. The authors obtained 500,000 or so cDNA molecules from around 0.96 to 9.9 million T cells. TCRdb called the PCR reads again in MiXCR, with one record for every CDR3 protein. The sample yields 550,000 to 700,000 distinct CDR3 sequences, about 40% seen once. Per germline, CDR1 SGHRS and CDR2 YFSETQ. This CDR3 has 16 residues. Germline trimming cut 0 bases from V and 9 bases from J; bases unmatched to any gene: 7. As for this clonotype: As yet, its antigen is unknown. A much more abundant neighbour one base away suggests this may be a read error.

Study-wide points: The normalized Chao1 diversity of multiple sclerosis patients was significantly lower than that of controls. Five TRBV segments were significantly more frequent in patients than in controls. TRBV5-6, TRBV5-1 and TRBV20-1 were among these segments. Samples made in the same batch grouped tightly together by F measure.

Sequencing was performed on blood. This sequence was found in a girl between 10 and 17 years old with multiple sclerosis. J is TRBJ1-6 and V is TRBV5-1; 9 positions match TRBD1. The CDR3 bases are TGCGCCAGCAGCTTGGAGTGGGGGACAGGGACTTCACCCCTCCACTTT. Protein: CASSLEWGTGTSPLHF.